This is a list of T cell receptor beta chains from one sample in a study of CD8 T cells in ankylosing spondylitis. Each CDR3 protein gets one entry after TCRdb re-called the 5' RACE reads with MiXCR. The repertoire holds around 220,000 distinct CDR3 sequences, with approximately 20% as singletons. Sequencing was done on a sample of blood, either unsorted or a sorted T cell fraction (not recorded which). The receptor set was obtained from a male donor with ankylosing spondylitis. Both conserved end residues are part of each CDR3. D genes are given only for firm matches. Not every row has a clone size; where given, it reads once, few, many or a size class.

clone_size,d_call,v_call,j_call,cdr3_length,cdr3_aa,cdr3_nt
-,TRBD1,TRBV20-1,TRBJ1-1,13,CSAIHDRGAEAFF,TGCAGTGCTATTCATGACAGGGGTGCTGAAGCTTTCTTT
few,TRBD2,TRBV5-1,TRBJ2-1,17,CASSRGTSGSSHNEQFF,TGCGCCAGCAGCCGGGGGACTAGCGGGAGTTCCCACAATGAGCAGTTCTTC
-,-,TRBV6-2/TRBV6-3,TRBJ2-2,17,CASILHGRPRNTGELFF,TGTGCCAGCATCCTCCATGGGAGGCCCAGGAACACCGGGGAGCTGTTTTTT
-,-,TRBV10-3,TRBJ1-1,15,CAISESVGGNTEAFF,TGTGCCATCAGTGAGTCCGTGGGGGGAAACACTGAAGCTTTCTTT
-,-,TRBV30,TRBJ2-7,12,CAWSSGKYEQYF,TGTGCCTGGAGTTCCGGGAAATACGAGCAGTACTTC
-,-,TRBV7-9,TRBJ2-7,12,CASSLAGGEQYF,TGTGCCAGCAGCTTAGCGGGAGGTGAGCAGTACTTC
few,TRBD1,TRBV6-2/TRBV6-3,TRBJ2-7,15,CASSSSGTGQHEQYF,TGTGCCAGCAGCTCGTCCGGGACAGGGCAACACGAGCAGTACTTC
-,TRBD1,TRBV4-1,TRBJ2-5,14,CASRRTGIEETQYF,TGCGCCAGCAGACGGACAGGGATTGAAGAGACCCAGTACTTC
-,-,TRBV4-1,TRBJ1-5,15,CASSQYNGRNQPQHF,TGCGCCAGCAGCCAATATAACGGACGCAATCAGCCCCAGCATTTT
-,TRBD2,TRBV11-1,TRBJ2-7,19,CASSLIQLAGGPKAAEQYF,TGTGCCAGCAGCTTAATACAGCTAGCGGGGGGGCCTAAGGCGGCCGAGCAGTACTTC
-,-,TRBV13,TRBJ2-7,15,CASSLGGNRYYEQYF,TGTGCGAGCAGCTTAGGCGGCAACAGGTACTACGAGCAGTACTTC
-,TRBD2,TRBV28,TRBJ2-1,15,CASSLSLAGGNEQFF,TGTGCCAGCAGTTTAAGTCTAGCGGGAGGGAATGAGCAGTTCTTC
few,-,TRBV3-1,TRBJ2-7,16,CASSQLAGHHSYEQYF,TGTGCCAGCAGCCAATTGGCAGGACACCATTCCTACGAGCAGTACTTC
few,TRBD2,TRBV20-1,TRBJ2-7,13,CSARGGGSYEQYF,TGCAGTGCTAGAGGCGGCGGGAGTTACGAGCAGTACTTC
few,TRBD2,TRBV27,TRBJ2-7,14,CASSYRTSGYEQYF,TGTGCCAGCAGTTACAGGACTAGCGGCTACGAGCAGTACTTC
few,TRBD2,TRBV9,TRBJ2-1,16,CASSVGVAGGNNEQFF,TGTGCCAGCAGCGTAGGGGTAGCGGGAGGGAACAATGAGCAGTTCTTC
few,-,TRBV12-3/TRBV12-4,TRBJ2-2,11,CASSTYPELFF,TGTGCCAGCAGTACCTATCCGGAGCTGTTTTTT